This T cell receptor beta chain comes out of a study of blood T cell repertoires in COVID-19. Germline lookup yields CDR1 SGDLS and CDR2 YYNGEE. The ends lost 5 bases at V and 7 bases at J; junction bases unmatched: 11. The CDR3 covers 15 residues. The repertoire was sequenced with immunoSEQ multiplex PCR; TCRdb's copy has only in-frame clones and lacks some. Among 490,000 or so clones listed, about nine tenths were seen once. The clonotype originates from an older woman who had recovered from COVID-19. The chain carries TRBV9 and TRBJ2-3; 9 nucleotides line up with TRBD2. Material for sequencing was PBMCs or T cells enriched from blood (not recorded which). The CDR3 nucleotides read TGTGCCAGCAGTAGGCCGCGGGGGGGCGAGAATACGCAGTATTTT. Its translation: CASSRPRGGENTQYF.